Listed below are T cell receptor beta chains from one sample, sequenced in a study of T cell responses to AZD1222 COVID-19 vaccine. The table came from immunoSEQ multiplex PCR; TCRdb's copy has only in-frame clones and leaves some out. This sample carries about 95,000 clones, around nine tenths of them seen once, and the ten largest clones take about 3.7%. The sequencing here drew on peripheral blood, taken on day 0 of AZD1222 vaccination. These receptors were taken from an adult in good health. Each CDR3 is given with its conserved first and last residue. A D gene is named only where the DNA matches it firmly. Only some rows state a clone size, as once, few, many or a class for expanded clones.

>TRBV29-1|.|.|TRBJ2-7|13
TGCAGCGTTCGAGGGGATTTTGGCTACGAGCAGTACTTC
CSVRGDFGYEQYF
>TRBV27|.|once|TRBJ1-3|11
TGTGCCAGTGCCTCTGGAAACACCATATATTTT
CASASGNTIYF
>TRBV10-1|.|.|TRBJ2-1|12
TGCGCCAGCAGTGAGGGTGGGTATGAGCAGTTCTTC
CASSEGGYEQFF
>TRBV21-1|.|.|TRBJ2-1|16
TGTGCCAGCAGCAAAGGGACAGCAAGCTCCTACAATGAGCAGTTCTTC
CASSKGTASSYNEQFF
>TRBV7-7|.|.|TRBJ2-1|16
TGTGCCAGCAGCTTAGAGGCTGGGGCAGGCTACAATGAGCAGTTCTTC
CASSLEAGAGYNEQFF
>TRBV7-2|.|.|TRBJ1-1|15
TGTGCCAGCAGCCAAAGCGCGGTTGTTAGCACTGAAGCTTTCTTT
CASSQSAVVSTEAFF
>TRBV6-5|.|.|TRBJ2-7|14
TGTGCCAGCAGTACACGGACAAGCCCCTACGAGCAGTACTTC
CASSTRTSPYEQYF
>TRBV6-1|.|.|TRBJ2-7|14
TGTGCCAGCAGTGAAGGTTCAGGGGGGCGGGAGCAGTACTTC
CASSEGSGGREQYF
>TRBV5-6|.|.|TRBJ1-5|14
TGTGCCAGCAGCTTGCAGGCTCAAAATCAGCCCCAGCATTTT
CASSLQAQNQPQHF
>TRBV7-9|TRBD1|once|TRBJ1-2|17
TGTGCCAGCAGCTTAGGTGGGACAGGGGTAGGACGGGTCGGCTACACCTTC
CASSLGGTGVGRVGYTF
>TRBV6-5|.|.|TRBJ2-1|16
TGTGCCAGCAGTTACTCCCAGCGGAAGACTTACAATGAGCAGTTCTTC
CASSYSQRKTYNEQFF
>TRBV6-1|.|few|TRBJ1-1|18
TGTGCCAGCAGTGAAGGAAGTGGGTCTTCCACGGGGAACACTGAAGCTTTCTTT
CASSEGSGSSTGNTEAFF
>TRBV20-1|TRBD1|.|TRBJ2-3|16
TGCAGTGCTAGTTGGACCGGGACAGGGGTTTGGGATACGCAGTATTTT
CSASWTGTGVWDTQYF
>TRBV11-2|TRBD1|.|TRBJ1-1|15
TGTGCCAGCAGCTCAGGGGGCGGCATGAACACTGAAGCTTTCTTT
CASSSGGGMNTEAFF
>TRBV28|.|.|TRBJ1-4|12
TGTGCCAGCATGGGGGCCAACGAAAAACTGTTTTTT
CASMGANEKLFF
>TRBV18|.|.|TRBJ1-2|13
TGTGCCAGCTCGGACGGGGCTAACTATGGCTACACCTTC
CASSDGANYGYTF
>TRBV9|TRBD1|few|TRBJ1-2|12
TGTGCCAGCAGCGCTCCGACAGGGTTTCACACCTTC
CASSAPTGFHTF
>TRBV5-6|.|few|TRBJ1-2|13
TGTGCCAGCAGCTTGAGTAGGGATTCCGGCTACACCTTC
CASSLSRDSGYTF
>TRBV5-6|TRBD1|.|TRBJ1-2|13
TGTGCCAGCAGTACAGGGGAAGACTATGGCTACACCTTC
CASSTGEDYGYTF
>TRBV6-6|.|.|TRBJ1-5|13
TGTGCCAGCAGTTACTCCCGGGATCAGCCCCAGCATTTT
CASSYSRDQPQHF
>TRBV6-4|.|.|TRBJ1-1|9
TGTGCCAGCAGTAATCGAGCTTTCTTT
CASSNRAFF
>TRBV19|.|.|TRBJ1-1|15
TGTGCCAGTAGTATCACAGGGAATAAGAACACTGAAGCTTTCTTT
CASSITGNKNTEAFF
>TRBV19|.|.|TRBJ2-5|14
TGTGCCAGTAGTATAACAGGCTCCAAGCTGACCCAGTACTTC
CASSITGSKLTQYF
>TRBV2|.|few|TRBJ1-4|13
TGTGCCAGCAGTGACGGGGGCGCGGAAAAACTGTTTTTT
CASSDGGAEKLFF
>TRBV9|.|.|TRBJ1-3|16
TGTGCCAGCAGCGTAGGGGTGGGGGCTTTTGGAAACACCATATATTTT
CASSVGVGAFGNTIYF
>TRBV7-9|.|.|TRBJ1-1|14
TGTGCCAGCAGCTTAATGACAGTTAACACTGAAGCTTTCTTT
CASSLMTVNTEAFF
>TRBV6-5|TRBD1|.|TRBJ1-1|15
TGTGCCAGCAGTTACCGCAGGGGGCAGAGGGCTGAAGCTTTCTTT
CASSYRRGQRAEAFF
>TRBV5-1|.|.|TRBJ1-4|14
TGCGCCAGCAGCTTGGAACACCAGGGTGAAAAACTGTTTTTT
CASSLEHQGEKLFF
>TRBV6-5|TRBD1|.|TRBJ1-1|14
TGTGCCACCCACCGGACAGGGAGACATGCTGAAGCTTTCTTT
CATHRTGRHAEAFF
>TRBV5-1|.|.|TRBJ2-5|14
TGCGCCAGCAGCTTGGCTTCTAGCCGGGAGACCCAGTACTTC
CASSLASSRETQYF
>TRBV19|.|.|TRBJ1-3|16
TGTGCCAGTAGTATGATCGCCGAGGAAACTGGAAACACCATATATTTT
CASSMIAEETGNTIYF
>TRBV7-8|.|.|TRBJ1-6|15
TGTGCCAGCAGCTTAGACGGCAGTACCAATTCACCCCTCCACTTT
CASSLDGSTNSPLHF
>TRBV7-2|.|.|TRBJ2-7|13
TGTGCCAGCAGCTTATTGGCAGGGGTCGAGCAGTACTTC
CASSLLAGVEQYF
>TRBV5-6|.|once|TRBJ1-5|15
TGTGCCAGCAGCTTTTTAGGCGATAGCAATCAGCCCCAGCATTTT
CASSFLGDSNQPQHF
>TRBV4-1|.|.|TRBJ2-7|14
TGCGCCAGCAGCCAAGATGGGACCAACTACGAGCAGTACTTC
CASSQDGTNYEQYF
>TRBV6-4|.|.|TRBJ1-1|13
TGTGCCAGCAGTTCGGAGGTGAACACTGAAGCTTTCTTT
CASSSEVNTEAFF
>TRBV10-1|TRBD1|.|TRBJ2-7|14
TGCGCCAGCAGTGAGTGGGACAGCTCCTACGAGCAGTACTTC
CASSEWDSSYEQYF
>TRBV30|.|.|TRBJ1-5|14
TGTGCCTGGAGTGGGGGCCTTAGCAATCAGCCCCAGCATTTT
CAWSGGLSNQPQHF
>TRBV28|.|.|TRBJ1-2|14
TGTGCCAGCAGTTTATCGGGGTTGGGCTATGGCTACACCTTC
CASSLSGLGYGYTF